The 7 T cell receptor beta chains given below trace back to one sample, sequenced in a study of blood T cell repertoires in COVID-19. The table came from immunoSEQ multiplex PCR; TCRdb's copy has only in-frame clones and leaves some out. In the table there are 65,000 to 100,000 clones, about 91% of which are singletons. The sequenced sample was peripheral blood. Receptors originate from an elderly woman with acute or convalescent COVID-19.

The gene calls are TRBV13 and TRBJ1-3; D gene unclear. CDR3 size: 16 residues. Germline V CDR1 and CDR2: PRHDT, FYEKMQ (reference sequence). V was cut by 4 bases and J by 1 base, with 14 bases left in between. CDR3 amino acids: CASSSRLVPSGNTIYF. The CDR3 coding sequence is TGTGCCAGCAGCTCCCGACTGGTTCCATCTGGAAACACCATATATTTT.

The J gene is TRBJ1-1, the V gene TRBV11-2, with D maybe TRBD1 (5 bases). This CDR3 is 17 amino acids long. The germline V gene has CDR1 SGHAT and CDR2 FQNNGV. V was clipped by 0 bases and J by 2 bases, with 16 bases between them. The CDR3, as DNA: TGTGCCAGCAGCTTAGATCGAGGGACTCCCACCAACACTGAAGCTTTCTTT. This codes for CASSLDRGTPTNTEAFF.

In nucleotides, the CDR3 is TGTGCCAGCAGCCCCAGCGGGAACACCGGGGAGCTGTTTTTT. Translated: CASSPSGNTGELFF. The chain carries TRBV7-9 and TRBJ2-2; TRBD2 might be the D (5 bases). The CDR3 runs 14 residues. Germline-derived CDR1 and CDR2 are SEHNR and FQNEAQ (reference sequence). Trimming left V 5 bases short and J 1 base short, with 8 bases between.

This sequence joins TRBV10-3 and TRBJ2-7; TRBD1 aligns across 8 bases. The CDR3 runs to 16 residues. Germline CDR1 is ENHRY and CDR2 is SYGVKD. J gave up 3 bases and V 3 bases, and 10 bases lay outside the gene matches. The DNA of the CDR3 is TGTGCCATCAGTGAAGTAACAGGGGGACCCTACTACGAGCAGTACTTC. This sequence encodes CAISEVTGGPYYEQYF.

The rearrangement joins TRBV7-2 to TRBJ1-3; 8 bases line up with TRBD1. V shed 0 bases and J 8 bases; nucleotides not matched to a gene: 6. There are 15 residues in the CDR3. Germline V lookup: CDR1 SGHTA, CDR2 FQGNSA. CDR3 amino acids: CASSLASRGQDTIYF. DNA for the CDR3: TGTGCCAGCAGCTTAGCGAGCAGGGGGCAAGACACCATATATTTT.

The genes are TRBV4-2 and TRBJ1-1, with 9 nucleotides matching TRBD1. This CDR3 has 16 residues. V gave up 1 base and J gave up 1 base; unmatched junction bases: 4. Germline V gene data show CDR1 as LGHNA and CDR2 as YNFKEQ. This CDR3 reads CASSQAPGQGNTEAFF. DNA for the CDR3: TGTGCCAGCAGCCAAGCCCCGGGACAGGGGAACACTGAAGCTTTCTTT.

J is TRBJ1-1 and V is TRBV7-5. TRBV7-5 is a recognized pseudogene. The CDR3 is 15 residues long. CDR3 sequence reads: CARSLGRRRNTEAFF. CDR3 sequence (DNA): TGTGCCAGAAGCTTAGGTCGTCGGAGGAACACTGAAGCTTTCTTT.